This TCR beta chain stems from a study of blood T cell repertoires in COVID-19. Study at large: Samples of COVID-19 (acute and convalescent) were obtained from the United States, Italy and Spain. Sources were T cells, B-cell-depleted T cells, or PBMCs; the material itself was cDNA or gDNA.

The table lists this clone with a few counts. Unmatched junction bases numbered 5, after V lost 2 bases and J lost 1 base. Looked up from germline, CDR1 is MDHEN and CDR2 is SYDVKM. The CDR3 runs to 16 residues. Under the authors' procedure: Reference gene primers were amplified, and this amplification served to estimate nucleated cell counts. TCRdb keeps only in-frame clones here, not all; method: immunoSEQ multiplex PCR. V, J and clone size reflect that table, while D and trimming were determined from the DNA. The repertoire holds around 100,000 clones, with approximately 81% as singletons. This sequence joins TRBV28 and TRBJ1-1; 9 nucleotides line up with TRBD1. Sequencing was done on a sample of peripheral blood. This sequence originates from a human donor in a cohort sampled during active COVID-19. CDR3 nucleotide sequence: TGTGCCAGCAGTTTAAGGGACAGGGCTAGGAACACTGAAGCTTTCTTT. Its translation is CASSLRDRARNTEAFF.